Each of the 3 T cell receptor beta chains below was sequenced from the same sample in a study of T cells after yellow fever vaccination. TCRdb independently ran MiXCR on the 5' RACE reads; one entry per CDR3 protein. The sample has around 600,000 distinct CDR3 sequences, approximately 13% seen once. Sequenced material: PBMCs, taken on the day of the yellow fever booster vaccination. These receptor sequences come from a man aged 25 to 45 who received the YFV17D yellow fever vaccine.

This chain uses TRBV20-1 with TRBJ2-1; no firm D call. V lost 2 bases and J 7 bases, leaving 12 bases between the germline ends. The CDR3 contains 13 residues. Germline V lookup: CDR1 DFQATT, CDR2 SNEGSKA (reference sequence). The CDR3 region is CSARRGQDNEQFF. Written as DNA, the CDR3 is TGCAGTGCTAGACGTGGGCAAGATAATGAGCAGTTCTTC.

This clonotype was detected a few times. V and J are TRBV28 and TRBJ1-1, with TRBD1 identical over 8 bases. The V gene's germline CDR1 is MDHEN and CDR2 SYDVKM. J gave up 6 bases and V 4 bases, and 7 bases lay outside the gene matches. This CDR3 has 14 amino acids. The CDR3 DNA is TGTGCCAGCAGTTCCATCGGACAGGGAGCTGAAGCTTTCTTT. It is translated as CASSSIGQGAEAFF.

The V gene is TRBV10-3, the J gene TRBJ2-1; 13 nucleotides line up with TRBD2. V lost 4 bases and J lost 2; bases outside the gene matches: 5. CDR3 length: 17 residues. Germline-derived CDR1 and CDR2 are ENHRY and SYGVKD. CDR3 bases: TGTGCCATCAGTGGAGGACTAGCGGGAGCGCCCTACAATGAGCAGTTCTTC. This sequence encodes CAISGGLAGAPYNEQFF.